This T cell receptor beta chain appears in the sequencing data of a study of cytomegalovirus exposure and HLA in healthy donors. Overall study context: Caucasian-associated ancestry cluster membership applied to less than 85% of several hundred genotyped donors.

About this clone: Its target is not known.

Donors likely had unrecorded immune exposures despite being nominally healthy when sampled. Amplification used 60 Vbeta primers and 13 Jbeta primers. Clones were read by immunoSEQ multiplex PCR, and TCRdb kept only the in-frame ones, dropping some. This sample yields 150,000 or so clones, of which about 73% are seen a single time; 3% belongs to the top ten. The V and J ends lost 6 bases and 3 bases respectively, with 14 bases between them. This CDR3 contains 15 residues. Germline assignment: CDR1 SGHTA and CDR2 FQGNSA. Study-level results: Many donors shared some public TCRs, even though most TCR sequences were rare.

This receptor was obtained from a man aged 35 to 55 in good health and CMV-seropositive. The chain couples TRBV7-2 to TRBJ1-4, with unresolved D. Sequenced material: PBMCs. CDR3 nucleotide sequence: TGTGCCAGCAGGATGGCAGGAACTCCTAATGAAAAACTGTTTTTT. It encodes CASRMAGTPNEKLFF.